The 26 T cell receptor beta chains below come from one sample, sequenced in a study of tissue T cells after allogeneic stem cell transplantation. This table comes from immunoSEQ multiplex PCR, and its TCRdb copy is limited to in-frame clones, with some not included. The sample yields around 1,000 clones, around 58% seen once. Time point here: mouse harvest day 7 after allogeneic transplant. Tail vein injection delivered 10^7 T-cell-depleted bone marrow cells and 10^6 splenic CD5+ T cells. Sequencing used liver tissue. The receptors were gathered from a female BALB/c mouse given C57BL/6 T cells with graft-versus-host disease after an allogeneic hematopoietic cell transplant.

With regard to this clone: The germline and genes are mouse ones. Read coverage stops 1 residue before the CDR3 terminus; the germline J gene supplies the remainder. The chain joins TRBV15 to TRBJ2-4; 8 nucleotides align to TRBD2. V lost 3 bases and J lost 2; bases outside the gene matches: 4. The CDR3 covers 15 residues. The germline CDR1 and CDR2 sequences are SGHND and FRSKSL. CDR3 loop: CASSFTGGNQNTLYF. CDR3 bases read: TGTGCCAGCAGTTTCACTGGGGGTAATCAAAACACCTTGTAC. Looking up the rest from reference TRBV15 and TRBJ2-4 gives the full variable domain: DAGVTQTPRHEVAEKGQTIILKCEPVSGHNDLFWYRQTKIQGLELLSYFRSKSLMEDGGAFKDRFKAEMLNSSFSTLKIQPTEPKDSAVYLCASSFTGGNQNTLYFGAGTRLSVL.

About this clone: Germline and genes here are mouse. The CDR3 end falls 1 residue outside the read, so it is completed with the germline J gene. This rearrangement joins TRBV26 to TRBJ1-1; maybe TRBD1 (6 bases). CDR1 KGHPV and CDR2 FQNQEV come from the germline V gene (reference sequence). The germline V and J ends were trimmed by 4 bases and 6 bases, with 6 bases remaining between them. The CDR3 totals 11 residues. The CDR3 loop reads CASSRGPEVFF. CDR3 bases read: TGTGCCAGCAGTCGGGGGCCAGAAGTCTTC. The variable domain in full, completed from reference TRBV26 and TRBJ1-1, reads NSKVIQTPRYLVKGQGQKAKMRCIPEKGHPVVFWYQQNKNNEFKFLINFQNQEVLQQIDMTEKRFSAECPSNSPCSLEIQSSEAGDSALYLCASSRGPEVFFGKGTRLTVV.

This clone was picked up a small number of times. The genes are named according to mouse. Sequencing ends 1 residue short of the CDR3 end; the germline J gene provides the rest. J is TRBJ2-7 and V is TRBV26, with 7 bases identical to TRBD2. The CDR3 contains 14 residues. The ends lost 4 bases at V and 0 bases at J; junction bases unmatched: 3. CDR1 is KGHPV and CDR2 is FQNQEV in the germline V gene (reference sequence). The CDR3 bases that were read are TGTGCCAGCAGTCCGACTGGGCCCTCCTATGAACAGTAC. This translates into CASSPTGPSYEQY. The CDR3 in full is CASSPTGPSYEQYF.

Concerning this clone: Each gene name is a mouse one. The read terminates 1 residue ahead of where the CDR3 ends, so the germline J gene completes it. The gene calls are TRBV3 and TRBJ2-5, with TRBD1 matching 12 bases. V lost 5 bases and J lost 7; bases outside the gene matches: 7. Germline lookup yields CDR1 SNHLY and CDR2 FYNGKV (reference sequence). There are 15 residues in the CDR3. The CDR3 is CASSPGQGAGNTQYF. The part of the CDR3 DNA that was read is TGTGCCAGCAGCCCGGGACAGGGGGCCGGGAACACCCAGTAC.

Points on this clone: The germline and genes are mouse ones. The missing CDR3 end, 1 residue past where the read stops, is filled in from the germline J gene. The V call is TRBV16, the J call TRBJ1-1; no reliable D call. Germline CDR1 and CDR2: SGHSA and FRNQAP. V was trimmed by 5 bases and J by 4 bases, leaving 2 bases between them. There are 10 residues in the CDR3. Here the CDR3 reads CASSRTEVFF. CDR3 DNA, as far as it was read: TGTGCAAGCAGCCGCACAGAAGTCTTC.

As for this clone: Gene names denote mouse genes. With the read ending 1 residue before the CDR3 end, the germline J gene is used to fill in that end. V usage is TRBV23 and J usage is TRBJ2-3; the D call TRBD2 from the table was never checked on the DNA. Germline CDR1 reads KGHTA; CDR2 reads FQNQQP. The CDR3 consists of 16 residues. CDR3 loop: CSSSQSGGARAETLYF. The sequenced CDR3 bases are TGCTCCAGCAGTCAATCTGGGGGGGCGCGTGCAGAAACGCTGTAT.

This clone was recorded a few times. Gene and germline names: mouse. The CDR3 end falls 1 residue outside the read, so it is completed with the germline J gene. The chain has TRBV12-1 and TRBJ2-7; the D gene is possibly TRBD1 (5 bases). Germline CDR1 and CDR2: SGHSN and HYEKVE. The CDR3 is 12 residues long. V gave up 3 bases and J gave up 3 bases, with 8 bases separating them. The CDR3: CASSGRVYEQYF. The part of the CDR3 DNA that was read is TGTGCCAGCTCTGGCAGGGTCTATGAACAGTAC.

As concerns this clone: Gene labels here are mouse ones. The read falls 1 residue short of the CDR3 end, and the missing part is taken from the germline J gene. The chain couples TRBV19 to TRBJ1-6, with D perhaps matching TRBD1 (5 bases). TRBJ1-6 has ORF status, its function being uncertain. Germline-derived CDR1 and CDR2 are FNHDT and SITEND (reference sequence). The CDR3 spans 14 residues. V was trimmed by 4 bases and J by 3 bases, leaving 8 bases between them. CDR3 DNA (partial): TGTGCCAGCAGTCGGACAAACTATAATTCGCCCCTCTAC. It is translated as CASSRTNYNSPLY. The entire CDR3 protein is CASSRTNYNSPLYF.

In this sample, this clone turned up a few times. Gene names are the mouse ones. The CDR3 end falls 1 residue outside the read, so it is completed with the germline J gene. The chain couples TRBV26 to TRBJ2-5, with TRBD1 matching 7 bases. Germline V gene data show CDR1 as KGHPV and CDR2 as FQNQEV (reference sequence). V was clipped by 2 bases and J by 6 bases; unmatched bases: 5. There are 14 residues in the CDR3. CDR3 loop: CASSLTGEGDTQYF. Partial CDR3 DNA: TGTGCCAGCAGTCTGACAGGGGAAGGGGACACCCAGTAC.

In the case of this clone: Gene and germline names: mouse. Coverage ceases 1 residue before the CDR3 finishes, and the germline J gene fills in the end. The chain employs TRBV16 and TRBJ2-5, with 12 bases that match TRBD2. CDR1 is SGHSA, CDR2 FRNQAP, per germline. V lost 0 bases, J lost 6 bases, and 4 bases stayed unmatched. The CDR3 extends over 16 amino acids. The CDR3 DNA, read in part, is TGTGCAAGCAGCTTAGACCCCGGACTGGGGGGGGACACCCAGTAC. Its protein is CASSLDPGLGGDTQY. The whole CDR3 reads CASSLDPGLGGDTQYF.

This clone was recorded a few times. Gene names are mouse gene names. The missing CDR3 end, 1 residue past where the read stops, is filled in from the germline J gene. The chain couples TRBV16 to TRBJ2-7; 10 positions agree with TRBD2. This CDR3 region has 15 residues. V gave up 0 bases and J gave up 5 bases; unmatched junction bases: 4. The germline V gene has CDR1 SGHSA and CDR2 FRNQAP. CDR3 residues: CASSLDLGGRHEQYF. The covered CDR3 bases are TGTGCAAGCAGCTTAGACCTGGGGGGGCGCCATGAACAGTAC. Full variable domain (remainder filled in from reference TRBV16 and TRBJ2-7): NAGVIQTPRHKVTGKGQEATLWCEPISGHSAVFWYRQTIVQGLEFLTYFRNQAPIDDSGMPKERFSAQMPNQSHSTLKIQSTQPQDSAVYLCASSLDLGGRHEQYFGPGTRLTVL.

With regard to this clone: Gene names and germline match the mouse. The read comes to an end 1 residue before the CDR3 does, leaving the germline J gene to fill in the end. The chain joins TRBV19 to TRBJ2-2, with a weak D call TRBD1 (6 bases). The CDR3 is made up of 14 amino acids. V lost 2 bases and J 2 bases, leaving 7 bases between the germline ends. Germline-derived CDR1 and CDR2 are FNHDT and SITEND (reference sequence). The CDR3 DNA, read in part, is TGTGCCAGCAGTATGAGGGGGAACACCGGGCAGCTCTAC. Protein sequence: CASSMRGNTGQLY. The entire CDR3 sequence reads CASSMRGNTGQLYF.

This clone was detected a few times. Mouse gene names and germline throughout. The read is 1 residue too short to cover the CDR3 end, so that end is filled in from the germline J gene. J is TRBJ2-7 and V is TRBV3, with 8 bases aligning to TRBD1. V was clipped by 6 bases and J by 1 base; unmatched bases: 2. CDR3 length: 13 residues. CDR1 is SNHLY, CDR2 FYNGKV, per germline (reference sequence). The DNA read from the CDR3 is TGTGCCAGCAGACGACAGGGGTCCTATGAACAGTAC. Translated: CASRRQGSYEQY. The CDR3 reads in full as CASRRQGSYEQYF.

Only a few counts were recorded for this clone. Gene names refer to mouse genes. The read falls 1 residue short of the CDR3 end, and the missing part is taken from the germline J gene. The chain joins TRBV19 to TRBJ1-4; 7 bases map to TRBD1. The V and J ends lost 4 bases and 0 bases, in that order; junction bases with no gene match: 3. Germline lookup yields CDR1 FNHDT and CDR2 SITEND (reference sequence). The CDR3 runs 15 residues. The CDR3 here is CASSRDRISNERLFF. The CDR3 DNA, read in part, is TGTGCCAGCAGTCGGGACAGAATTTCCAACGAAAGATTATTT.

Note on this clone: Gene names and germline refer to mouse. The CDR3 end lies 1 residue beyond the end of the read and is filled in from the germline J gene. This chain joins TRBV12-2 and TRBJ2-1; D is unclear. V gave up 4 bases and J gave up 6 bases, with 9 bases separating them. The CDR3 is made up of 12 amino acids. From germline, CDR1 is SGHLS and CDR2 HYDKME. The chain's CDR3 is CASSPEVAEQFF. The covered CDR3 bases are TGTGCCAGCTCCCCCGAGGTTGCTGAGCAGTTC.

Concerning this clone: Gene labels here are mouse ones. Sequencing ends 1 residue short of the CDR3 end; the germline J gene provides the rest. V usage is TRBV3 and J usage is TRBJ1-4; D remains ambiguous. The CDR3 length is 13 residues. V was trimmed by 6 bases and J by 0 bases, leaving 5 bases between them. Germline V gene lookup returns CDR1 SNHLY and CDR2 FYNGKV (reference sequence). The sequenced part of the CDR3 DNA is TGTGCCAGCAGACAAATTTCCAACGAAAGATTATTT. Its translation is CASRQISNERLF. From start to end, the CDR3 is CASRQISNERLFF.

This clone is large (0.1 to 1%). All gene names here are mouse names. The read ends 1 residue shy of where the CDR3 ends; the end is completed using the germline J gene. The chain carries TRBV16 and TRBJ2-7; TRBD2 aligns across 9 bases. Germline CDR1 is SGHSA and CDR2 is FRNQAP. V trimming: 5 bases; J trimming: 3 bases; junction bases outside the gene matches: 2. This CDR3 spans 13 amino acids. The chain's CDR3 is CASSATGGYEQYF. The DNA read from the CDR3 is TGTGCAAGCAGCGCGACTGGGGGCTATGAACAGTAC.

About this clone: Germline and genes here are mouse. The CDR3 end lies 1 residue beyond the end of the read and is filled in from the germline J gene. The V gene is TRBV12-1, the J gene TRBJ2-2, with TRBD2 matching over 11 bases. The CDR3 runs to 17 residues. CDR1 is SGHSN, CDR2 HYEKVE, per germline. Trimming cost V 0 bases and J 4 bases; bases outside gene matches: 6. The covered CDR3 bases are TGTGCCAGCTCTCTCCACTGGGGGGGCGCAGGCACCGGGCAGCTCTAC. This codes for CASSLHWGGAGTGQLY. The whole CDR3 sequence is CASSLHWGGAGTGQLYF.

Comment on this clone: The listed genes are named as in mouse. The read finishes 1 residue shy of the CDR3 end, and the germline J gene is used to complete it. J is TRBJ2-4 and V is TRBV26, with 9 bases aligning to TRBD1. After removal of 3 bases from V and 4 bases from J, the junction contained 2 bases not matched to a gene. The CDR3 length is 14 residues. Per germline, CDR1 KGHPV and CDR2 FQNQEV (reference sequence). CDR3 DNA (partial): TGTGCCAGCAGTCTCCGACAGGGGGAAAACACCTTGTAC. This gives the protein CASSLRQGENTLY. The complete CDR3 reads CASSLRQGENTLYF.

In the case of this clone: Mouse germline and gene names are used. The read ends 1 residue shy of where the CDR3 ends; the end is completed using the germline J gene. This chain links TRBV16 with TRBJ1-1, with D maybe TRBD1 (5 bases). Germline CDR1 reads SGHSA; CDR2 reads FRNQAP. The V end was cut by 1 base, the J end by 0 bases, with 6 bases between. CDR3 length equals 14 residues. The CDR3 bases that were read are TGTGCAAGCAGCTTAGGGACAACAAACACAGAAGTCTTC. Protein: CASSLGTTNTEVF. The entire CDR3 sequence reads CASSLGTTNTEVFF.

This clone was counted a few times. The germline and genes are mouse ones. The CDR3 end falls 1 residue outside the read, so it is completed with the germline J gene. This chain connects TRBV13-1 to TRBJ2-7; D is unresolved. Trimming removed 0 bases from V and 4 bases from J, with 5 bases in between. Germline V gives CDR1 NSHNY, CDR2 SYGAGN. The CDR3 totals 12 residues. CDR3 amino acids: CASSDVRYEQYF. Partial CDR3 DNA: TGTGCCAGCAGTGATGTCAGATATGAACAGTAC.

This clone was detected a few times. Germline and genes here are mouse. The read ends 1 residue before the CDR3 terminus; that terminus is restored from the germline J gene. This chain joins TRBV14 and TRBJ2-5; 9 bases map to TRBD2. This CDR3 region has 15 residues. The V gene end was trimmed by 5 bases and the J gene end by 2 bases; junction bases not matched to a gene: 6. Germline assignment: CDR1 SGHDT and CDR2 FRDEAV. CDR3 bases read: TGTGCCAGCAGCCGAACGGGACTGGGCCAAGACACCCAGTAC. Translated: CASSRTGLGQDTQY. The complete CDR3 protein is CASSRTGLGQDTQYF.

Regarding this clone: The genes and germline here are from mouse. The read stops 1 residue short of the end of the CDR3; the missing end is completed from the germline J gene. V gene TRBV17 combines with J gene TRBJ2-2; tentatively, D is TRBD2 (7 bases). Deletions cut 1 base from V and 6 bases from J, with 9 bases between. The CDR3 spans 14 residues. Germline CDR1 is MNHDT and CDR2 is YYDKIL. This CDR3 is CASSRVGGPGQLYF. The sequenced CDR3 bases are TGTGCTAGCAGTAGAGTTGGGGGGCCCGGGCAGCTCTAC.

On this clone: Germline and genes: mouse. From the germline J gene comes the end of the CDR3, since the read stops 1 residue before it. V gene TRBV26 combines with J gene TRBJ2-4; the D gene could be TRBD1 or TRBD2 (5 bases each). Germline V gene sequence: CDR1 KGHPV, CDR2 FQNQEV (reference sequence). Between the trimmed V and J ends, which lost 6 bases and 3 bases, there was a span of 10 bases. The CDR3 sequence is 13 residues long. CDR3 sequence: CASSQGRQNTLYF. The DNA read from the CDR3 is TGTGCCAGCAGCCAGGGACGGCAAAACACCTTGTAC.

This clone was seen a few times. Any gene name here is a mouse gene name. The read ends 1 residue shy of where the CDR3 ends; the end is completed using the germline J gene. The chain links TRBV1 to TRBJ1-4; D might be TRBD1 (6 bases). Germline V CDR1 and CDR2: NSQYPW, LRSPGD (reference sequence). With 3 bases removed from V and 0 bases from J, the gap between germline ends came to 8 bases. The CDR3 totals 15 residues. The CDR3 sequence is CTCSAGQVSNERLFF. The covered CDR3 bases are TGCACCTGCAGTGCGGGACAAGTTTCCAACGAAAGATTATTT.

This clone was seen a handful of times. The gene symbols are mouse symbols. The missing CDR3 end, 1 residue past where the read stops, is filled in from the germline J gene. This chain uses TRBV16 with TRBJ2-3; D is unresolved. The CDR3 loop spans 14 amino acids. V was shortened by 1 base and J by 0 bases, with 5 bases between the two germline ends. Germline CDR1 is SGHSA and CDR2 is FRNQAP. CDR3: CASSLASSAETLYF. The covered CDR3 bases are TGTGCAAGCAGCTTAGCCAGTAGTGCAGAAACGCTGTAT.